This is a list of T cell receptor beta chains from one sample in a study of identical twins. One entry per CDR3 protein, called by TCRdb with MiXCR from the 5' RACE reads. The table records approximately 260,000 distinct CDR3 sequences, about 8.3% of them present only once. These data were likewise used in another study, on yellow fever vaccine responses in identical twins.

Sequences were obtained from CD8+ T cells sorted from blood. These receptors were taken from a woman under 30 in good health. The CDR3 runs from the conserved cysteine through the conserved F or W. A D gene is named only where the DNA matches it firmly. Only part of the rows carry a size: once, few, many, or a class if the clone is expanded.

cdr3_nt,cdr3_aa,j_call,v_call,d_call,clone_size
TGTGCCAGCAGCCCGACCCCACAGTCCTACAATGAGCAGTTCTTC,CASSPTPQSYNEQFF,TRBJ2-1,TRBV7-8,-,-
TGTGCCACCAGCGGGGACAGGGGGGATGAGCAGTTCTTC,CATSGDRGDEQFF,TRBJ2-1,TRBV15,TRBD1,many
TGTGCCAGCAGTTACGGGACAGCCAACACAGATACGCAGTATTTT,CASSYGTANTDTQYF,TRBJ2-3,TRBV6-5,TRBD1,-
TGTGCCAGCAGAGACCTCCGGGGAATCGAGTACGAGCAGTACTTC,CASRDLRGIEYEQYF,TRBJ2-7,TRBV6-2/TRBV6-3,-,-
TGTGCCAGCAGCTTAGCATGGGACAGGTCCTACGAGCAGTACTTC,CASSLAWDRSYEQYF,TRBJ2-7,TRBV7-8,TRBD1,few
TGCAGCGTTGATACAGGGTTATACAATGAGCAGTTCTTC,CSVDTGLYNEQFF,TRBJ2-1,TRBV29-1,-,many
TGTGCCAGCAGCACGACAGGGAAATCCTACGAGCAGTACTTC,CASSTTGKSYEQYF,TRBJ2-7,TRBV7-9,TRBD1,many
TGTGCCACGAAACAGGCCACAGATACGCAGTATTTT,CATKQATDTQYF,TRBJ2-3,TRBV7-9,-,many
TGCAGTGCCCGGGAGGGGCCTGACACTGAAGCTTTCTTT,CSAREGPDTEAFF,TRBJ1-1,TRBV20-1,-,-
TGCAGTGCTAGAGATAACACCGGGGAGCTGTTTTTT,CSARDNTGELFF,TRBJ2-2,TRBV20-1,-,many
TGTGCCAGCAGCCCCACGGGGGGGCAAGCTTTCTTT,CASSPTGGQAFF,TRBJ1-1,TRBV27,-,-
TGTGCCAGCAGTCCGAACACTGAAGCTTTCTTT,CASSPNTEAFF,TRBJ1-1,TRBV12-3/TRBV12-4,-,many
TGTGCCAGCAGCTCCTGGGACAGGGGCTACGAGCAGTACTTC,CASSSWDRGYEQYF,TRBJ2-7,TRBV7-9,TRBD1,-
TGTGCCAGCAGCTTATTCAGCTACGGGTTGGAGGCGTCCACAGATACGCAGTATTTT,CASSLFSYGLEASTDTQYF,TRBJ2-3,TRBV11-2,-,few
TGTGCCAGCAGTTTTATAGGGGAGCGCTACGAGCAGTACTTC,CASSFIGERYEQYF,TRBJ2-7,TRBV12-3/TRBV12-4,-,many
TGCGCCAGCAGCTTGGGAATTGATTCCTACGAGCAGTACTTC,CASSLGIDSYEQYF,TRBJ2-7,TRBV5-1,-,many
TGTGCCAGCAGCTTAGGTGAAGCAACAAGGGACCACTATGGCTACACCTTC,CASSLGEATRDHYGYTF,TRBJ1-2,TRBV11-2,-,-
TGTGCCAGCAGCCAAGAGCCCCTTACCGGGAACGCCGGGGAGCTGTTTTTT,CASSQEPLTGNAGELFF,TRBJ2-2,TRBV4-2,-,few
TGTGCCTGGACGGCGGGAGCCGAGCAGTACTTC,CAWTAGAEQYF,TRBJ2-7,TRBV30,TRBD2,few
TGTGCCAGCAGCTTAGACGGGACTAGCGGCTACGAGCAGTACTTC,CASSLDGTSGYEQYF,TRBJ2-7,TRBV7-2,TRBD2,-
TGTGCCAGCAGCTCCTTCGGCTTTATCTCCTACAATGAGCAGTTCTTC,CASSSFGFISYNEQFF,TRBJ2-1,TRBV7-2,-,-
TGTGCCAGCAGTCGGCCTAACCTGAGCTACGAGCAGTACTTC,CASSRPNLSYEQYF,TRBJ2-7,TRBV28,-,few
TGTGCCAGCAGCTTAGGGGCGGGAACTTGGGTCAATGAGCAGTTCTTC,CASSLGAGTWVNEQFF,TRBJ2-1,TRBV11-2,-,few
TGTGCCAGCAGCTTAGACGACTCCTACGAGCAGTACTTC,CASSLDDSYEQYF,TRBJ2-7,TRBV7-8,-,many
TGTGCCAGCAGTGATTGGACAGGGCTGAATAACGAGCAGTACTTC,CASSDWTGLNNEQYF,TRBJ2-7,TRBV25-1,TRBD1,-
TGTGCCAGCAGCCAAGAACCAGGGGTGAGCACTGAAGCTTTCTTT,CASSQEPGVSTEAFF,TRBJ1-1,TRBV3-1,-,few